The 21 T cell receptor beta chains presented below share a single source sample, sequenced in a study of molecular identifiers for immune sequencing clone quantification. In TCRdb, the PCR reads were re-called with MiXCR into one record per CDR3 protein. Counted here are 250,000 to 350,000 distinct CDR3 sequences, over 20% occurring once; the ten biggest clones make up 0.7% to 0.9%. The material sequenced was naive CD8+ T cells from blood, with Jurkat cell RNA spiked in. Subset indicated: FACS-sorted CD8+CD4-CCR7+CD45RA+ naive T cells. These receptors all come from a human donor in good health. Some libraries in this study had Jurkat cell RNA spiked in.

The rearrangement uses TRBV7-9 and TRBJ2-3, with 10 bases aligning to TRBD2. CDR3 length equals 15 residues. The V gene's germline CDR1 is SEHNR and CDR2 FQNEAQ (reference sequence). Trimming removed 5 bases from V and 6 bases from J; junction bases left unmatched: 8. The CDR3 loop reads CASSPGTSALDTQYF. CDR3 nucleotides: TGTGCCAGCAGCCCCGGGACTAGCGCTCTGGATACGCAGTATTTT.

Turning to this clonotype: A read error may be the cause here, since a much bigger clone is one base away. This chain's CDR3 is CASSPRLNSYEQYF. The DNA for the CDR3 is TGTGCCAGCAGTCCCCGACTGAACTCCTACGAGCAGTACTTC. This chain uses TRBV28 with TRBJ2-7, with D unclear. CDR1 and CDR2 from the germline V gene are MDHEN and SYDVKM. This CDR3 is built from 14 residues. The V gene lost 5 bases and the J gene lost 0 bases, with 11 bases spanning the gap.

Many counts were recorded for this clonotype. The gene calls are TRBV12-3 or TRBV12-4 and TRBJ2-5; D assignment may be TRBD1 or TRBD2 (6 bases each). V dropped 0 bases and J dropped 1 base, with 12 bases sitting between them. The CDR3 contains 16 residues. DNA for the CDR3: TGTGCCAGCAGTTTAGCCGGGGGCGCAATCCAAGAGACCCAGTACTTC. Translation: CASSLAGGAIQETQYF.

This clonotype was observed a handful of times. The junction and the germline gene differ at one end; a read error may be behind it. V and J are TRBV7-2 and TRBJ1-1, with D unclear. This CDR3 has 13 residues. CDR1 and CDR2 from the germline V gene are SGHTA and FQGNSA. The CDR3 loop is CAGSLVTDSEAFF. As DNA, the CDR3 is TGTGCCGGCAGCTTAGTTACGGACTCTGAAGCTTTCTTT.

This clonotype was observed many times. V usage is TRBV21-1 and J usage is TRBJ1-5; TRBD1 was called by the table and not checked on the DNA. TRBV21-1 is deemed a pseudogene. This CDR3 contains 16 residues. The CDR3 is CASSKVTGAGNQPQHF. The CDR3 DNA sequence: TGTGCCAGCAGCAAAGTTACGGGGGCCGGGAATCAGCCCCAGCATTTT.

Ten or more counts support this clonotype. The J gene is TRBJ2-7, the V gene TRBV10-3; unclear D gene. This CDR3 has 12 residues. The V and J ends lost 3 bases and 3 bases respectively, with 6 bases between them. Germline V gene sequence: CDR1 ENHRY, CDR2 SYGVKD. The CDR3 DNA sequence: TGTGCCATCAGTGACGATGGCTACGAGCAGTACTTC. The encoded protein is CAISDDGYEQYF.

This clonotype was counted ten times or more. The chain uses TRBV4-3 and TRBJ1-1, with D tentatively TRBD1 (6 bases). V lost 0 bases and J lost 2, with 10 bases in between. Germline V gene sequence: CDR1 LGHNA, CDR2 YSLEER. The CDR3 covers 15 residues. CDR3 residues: CASSQDPRGNTEAFF. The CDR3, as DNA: TGCGCCAGCAGCCAAGATCCCAGGGGAAACACTGAAGCTTTCTTT.

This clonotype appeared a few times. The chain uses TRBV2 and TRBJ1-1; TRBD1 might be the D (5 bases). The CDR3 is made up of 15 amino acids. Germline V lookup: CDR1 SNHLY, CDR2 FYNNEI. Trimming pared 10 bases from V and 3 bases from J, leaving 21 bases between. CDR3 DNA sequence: TGTGCCACGGATTCCAGTCGTCGAGGGGACACTGAAGCTTTCTTT. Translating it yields CATDSSRRGDTEAFF.

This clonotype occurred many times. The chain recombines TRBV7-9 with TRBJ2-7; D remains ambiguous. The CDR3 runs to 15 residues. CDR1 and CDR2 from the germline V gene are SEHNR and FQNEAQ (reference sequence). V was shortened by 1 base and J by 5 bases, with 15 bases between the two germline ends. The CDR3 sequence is CASSLGGTVRDEQYF. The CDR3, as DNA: TGTGCCAGCAGCTTAGGTGGTACAGTCCGGGACGAGCAGTACTTC.

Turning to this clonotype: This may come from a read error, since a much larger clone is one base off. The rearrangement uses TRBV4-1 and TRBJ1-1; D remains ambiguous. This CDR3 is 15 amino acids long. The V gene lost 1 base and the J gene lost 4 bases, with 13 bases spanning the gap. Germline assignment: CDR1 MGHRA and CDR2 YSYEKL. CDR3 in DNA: TGCGCCAGCAGCCAAGCCCGGGCCGTCATCACTGAAGCTTTCTTT. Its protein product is CASSQARAVITEAFF.

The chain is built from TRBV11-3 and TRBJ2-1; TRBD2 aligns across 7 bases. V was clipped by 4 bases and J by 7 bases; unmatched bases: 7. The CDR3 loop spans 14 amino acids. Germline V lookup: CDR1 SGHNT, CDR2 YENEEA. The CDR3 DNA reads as TGTGCCAGCAGCTCAGTCGGGACTATTAATGAGCAGTTCTTC. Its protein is CASSSVGTINEQFF.

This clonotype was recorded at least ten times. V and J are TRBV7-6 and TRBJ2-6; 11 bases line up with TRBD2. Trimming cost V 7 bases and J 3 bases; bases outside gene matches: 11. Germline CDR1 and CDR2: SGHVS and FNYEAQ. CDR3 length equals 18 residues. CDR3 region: CASTTTGTSGRGANVLTF. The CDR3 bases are TGTGCCAGCACAACAACCGGGACTAGCGGTCGTGGGGCCAACGTCCTGACTTTC.

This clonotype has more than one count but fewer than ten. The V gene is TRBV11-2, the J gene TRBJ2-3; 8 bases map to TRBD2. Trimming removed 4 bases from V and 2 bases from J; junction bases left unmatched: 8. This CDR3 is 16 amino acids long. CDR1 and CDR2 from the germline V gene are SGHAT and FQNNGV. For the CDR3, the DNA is TGTGCCAGCAGCTCAGAAGCGGGGGCCCCCACAGATACGCAGTATTTT. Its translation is CASSSEAGAPTDTQYF.

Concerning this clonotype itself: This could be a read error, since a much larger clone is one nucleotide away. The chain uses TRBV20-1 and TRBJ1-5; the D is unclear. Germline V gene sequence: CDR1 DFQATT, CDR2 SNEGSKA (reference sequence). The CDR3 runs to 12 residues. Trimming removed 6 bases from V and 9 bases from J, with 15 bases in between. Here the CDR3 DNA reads TGCAGTGCCAAACCCCCAGGTCGGCCCCAGCATTTT. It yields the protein CSAKPPGRPQHF.

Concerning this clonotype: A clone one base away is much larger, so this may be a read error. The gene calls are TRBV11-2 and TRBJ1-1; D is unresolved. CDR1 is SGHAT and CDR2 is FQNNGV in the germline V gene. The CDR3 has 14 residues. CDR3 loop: CASSLQAVNTEASF. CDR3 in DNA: TGTGCCAGCAGCTTGCAGGCAGTGAACACTGAAGCTTCCTTT. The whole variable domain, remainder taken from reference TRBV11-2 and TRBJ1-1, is EAGVAQSPRYKIIEKRQSVAFWCNPISGHATLYWYQQILGQGPKLLIQFQNNGVVDDSQLPKDRFSAERLKGVDSTLKIQPAKLEDSAVYLCASSLQAVNTEASFGQGTRLTVV.

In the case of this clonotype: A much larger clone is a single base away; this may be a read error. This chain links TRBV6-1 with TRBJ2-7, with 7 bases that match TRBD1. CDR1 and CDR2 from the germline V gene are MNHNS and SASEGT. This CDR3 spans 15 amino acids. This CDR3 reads CASSVPGTESYEQCF. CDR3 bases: TGTGCCAGCAGTGTTCCCGGGACAGAGTCCTACGAGCAGTGCTTC.

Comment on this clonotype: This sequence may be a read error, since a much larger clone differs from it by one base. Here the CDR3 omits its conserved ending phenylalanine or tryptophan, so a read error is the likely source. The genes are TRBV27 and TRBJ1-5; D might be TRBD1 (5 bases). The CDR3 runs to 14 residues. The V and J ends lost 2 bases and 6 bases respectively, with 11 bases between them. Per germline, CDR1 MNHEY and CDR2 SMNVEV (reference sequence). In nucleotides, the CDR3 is TGTGCCAGCAGTTTAAAGGGGCAGGGTCAGCCCCAGCATTTA. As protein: CASSLKGQGQPQHL.

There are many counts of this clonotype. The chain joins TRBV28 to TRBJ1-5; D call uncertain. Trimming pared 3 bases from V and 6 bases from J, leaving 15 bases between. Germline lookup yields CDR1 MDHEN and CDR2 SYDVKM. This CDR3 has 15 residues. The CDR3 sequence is CASSFGFPGRQPQHF. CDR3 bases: TGTGCCAGCAGTTTTGGGTTCCCGGGTCGTCAGCCCCAGCATTTT.

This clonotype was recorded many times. The CDR3 nucleotides read TGCGCCAGCAGCCAATCGGCGGGGGCTGAGACAGATACGCAGTATTTT. Translating it yields CASSQSAGAETDTQYF. V usage is TRBV4-1 and J usage is TRBJ2-3; weak D call: TRBD2 (7 bases). The CDR3 has 16 residues. The germline V gene encodes CDR1 MGHRA and CDR2 YSYEKL. Deletions cut 2 bases from V and 3 bases from J, with 15 bases between.

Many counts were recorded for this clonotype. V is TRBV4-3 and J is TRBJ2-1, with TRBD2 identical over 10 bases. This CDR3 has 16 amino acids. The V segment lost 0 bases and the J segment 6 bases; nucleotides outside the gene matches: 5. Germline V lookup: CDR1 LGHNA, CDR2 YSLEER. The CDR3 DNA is TGCGCCAGCAGCCAAGAATTTTCTAGCGGGGGCAATGAGCAGTTCTTC. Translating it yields CASSQEFSSGGNEQFF.

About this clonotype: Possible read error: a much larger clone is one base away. CDR3 in amino acids: CASSEWASSYNEQFF. The CDR3 DNA sequence: TGTGCCAGCAGTGAATGGGCTAGCTCCTACAATGAGCAGTTCTTC. This sequence joins TRBV2 and TRBJ2-1; D ambiguous. Trimming took off 2 bases at V and 0 bases at J, with 8 bases between the two ends. Germline V gives CDR1 SNHLY, CDR2 FYNNEI. This CDR3 comprises 15 residues.